These T cell receptor beta chains were read from a single sample in a study of OX40 agonist ivuxolimab in advanced cancers. The assay was immunoSEQ multiplex PCR, and TCRdb's table has in-frame clones only and misses some. This table holds about 70,000 clones, roughly nine tenths found once. This specimen consisted of CD4+ or CD8+ T cells sorted from blood, obtained in a trial of the OX40 agonist ivuxolimab. The receptors here all came from an adult with an advanced solid tumor such as melanoma, head and neck, liver or kidney cancer. The CDR3 runs from the conserved cysteine through the conserved F or W. Each record gives: clone size, J gene, D gene, V gene, CDR3 DNA, CDR3 protein. The D gene is left open where the match is weak. The listing skips clone size in some rows; elsewhere it reads once, few, many or a size class.

abundance: .
j_gene: TRBJ1-1
d_gene: .
v_gene: TRBV7-3
CDR3nt: TGTGCCAGCAGCAAAGGGGGTTCGAACACTGAAGCTTTCTTT
CDR3aa: CASSKGGSNTEAFF

abundance: once
j_gene: TRBJ1-1
d_gene: .
v_gene: TRBV7-9
CDR3nt: TGTGCCAGCAGCTTAGAAATAGGGTGGGACACTGAAGCTTTCTTT
CDR3aa: CASSLEIGWDTEAFF

abundance: .
j_gene: TRBJ2-7
d_gene: .
v_gene: TRBV20-1
CDR3nt: TGCAGTGCTAGTCGCGTCGAGCAGTACTTC
CDR3aa: CSASRVEQYF

abundance: .
j_gene: TRBJ2-7
d_gene: TRBD1
v_gene: TRBV6-1
CDR3nt: TGTGCCAGCAGTGATTGGACAGGGGGGACCTACGAGCAGTACTTC
CDR3aa: CASSDWTGGTYEQYF

abundance: .
j_gene: TRBJ1-1
d_gene: .
v_gene: TRBV5-5
CDR3nt: TGTGCCAGCAGCTTGGAAGGTCGGAACACTGAAGCTTTCTTT
CDR3aa: CASSLEGRNTEAFF

abundance: .
j_gene: TRBJ2-3
d_gene: .
v_gene: TRBV4-1
CDR3nt: TGCGCCAGCAGTGAGAGGAACCCAACTAGCACAGATACGCAGTATTTT
CDR3aa: CASSERNPTSTDTQYF

abundance: .
j_gene: TRBJ1-1
d_gene: .
v_gene: TRBV5-4
CDR3nt: TGTGCCAGCAGCCCACCGAGGGTGGGGCACACTGAAGCTTTCTTT
CDR3aa: CASSPPRVGHTEAFF

abundance: .
j_gene: TRBJ1-1
d_gene: .
v_gene: TRBV27
CDR3nt: TGTGCCAGCAGTCCATATCAGACAACAGGAACTGGCGGTGAAGCTTTCTTT
CDR3aa: CASSPYQTTGTGGEAFF

abundance: .
j_gene: TRBJ1-3
d_gene: .
v_gene: TRBV11-2
CDR3nt: TGTGCCAGCAGCTTGACAGACTCTGGAAACACCATATATTTT
CDR3aa: CASSLTDSGNTIYF

abundance: .
j_gene: TRBJ2-1
d_gene: .
v_gene: TRBV6-5
CDR3nt: TGTGCCAGCAGTTCGAACAATGAGCAGTTCTTC
CDR3aa: CASSSNNEQFF

abundance: .
j_gene: TRBJ2-5
d_gene: TRBD1
v_gene: TRBV6-1
CDR3nt: TGTGCCAGCAGTTCCAACAGGGGTCGAGAGACCCAGTACTTC
CDR3aa: CASSSNRGRETQYF

abundance: .
j_gene: TRBJ2-7
d_gene: TRBD1
v_gene: TRBV2
CDR3nt: TGTGCCAGCAGAAAACCGGGACAGGGGACCTACGAGCAGTACTTC
CDR3aa: CASRKPGQGTYEQYF

abundance: .
j_gene: TRBJ1-6
d_gene: .
v_gene: TRBV28
CDR3nt: TGTGCCAGCAGCGCTGACAGGATCGGTTCACCCCTCCACTTT
CDR3aa: CASSADRIGSPLHF

abundance: .
j_gene: TRBJ2-5
d_gene: .
v_gene: TRBV7-2
CDR3nt: TGTGCCAGCAGCTTAGGCAGGCAGAGTCTAGAGACCCAGTACTTC
CDR3aa: CASSLGRQSLETQYF

abundance: .
j_gene: TRBJ1-2
d_gene: .
v_gene: TRBV7-9
CDR3nt: TGTGCCAGCAGCATAGGCTATAGTGGCTACACCTTC
CDR3aa: CASSIGYSGYTF

abundance: .
j_gene: TRBJ2-2
d_gene: .
v_gene: TRBV27
CDR3nt: TGTGCCAGCAGTTCCAACCAGCGGGTACTCCAGGGGGCCGGGGAGCTGTTTTTT
CDR3aa: CASSSNQRVLQGAGELFF

abundance: .
j_gene: TRBJ2-5
d_gene: TRBD1
v_gene: TRBV5-1
CDR3nt: TGCGCCAGCAGCTTGTCAGGGGGAACTTACCAAGAGACCCAGTACTTC
CDR3aa: CASSLSGGTYQETQYF

abundance: .
j_gene: TRBJ1-1
d_gene: TRBD1
v_gene: TRBV5-1
CDR3nt: TGCGCCAGCAGCTCAACGGGACAGGCGAACACTGAAGCTTTCTTT
CDR3aa: CASSSTGQANTEAFF

abundance: .
j_gene: TRBJ2-3
d_gene: TRBD2
v_gene: TRBV4-2
CDR3nt: TGTGCCAGCAGCCAAGCCCCTAGCGGGAGCACAGATACGCAGTATTTT
CDR3aa: CASSQAPSGSTDTQYF

abundance: .
j_gene: TRBJ1-2
d_gene: TRBD1
v_gene: TRBV4-2
CDR3nt: TGTGCCAGCAGCCAAGATACAGGGGGGCCCCACTATGGCTACACCTTC
CDR3aa: CASSQDTGGPHYGYTF

abundance: .
j_gene: TRBJ2-1
d_gene: TRBD2
v_gene: TRBV15
CDR3nt: TGTGCCACGGCTACTGGGACTAGCGGGGGTTTGAATGAGCAGTTCTTC
CDR3aa: CATATGTSGGLNEQFF

abundance: .
j_gene: TRBJ1-6
d_gene: .
v_gene: TRBV28
CDR3nt: TGTGCCAGCATCCCGGAGTATAATTCACCCCTCCACTTT
CDR3aa: CASIPEYNSPLHF

abundance: .
j_gene: TRBJ1-1
d_gene: .
v_gene: TRBV18
CDR3nt: TGTGCCAGCTCACCACTTGCTTTAGACACTGAAGCTTTCTTT
CDR3aa: CASSPLALDTEAFF

abundance: .
j_gene: TRBJ2-7
d_gene: TRBD1
v_gene: TRBV11-1
CDR3nt: TGTGCCAGCAGCGAGACAGGGTACGAGCAGTACTTC
CDR3aa: CASSETGYEQYF

abundance: once
j_gene: TRBJ1-2
d_gene: .
v_gene: TRBV5-6
CDR3nt: TGTGCCAGCAGCCAGGACAGAATCTATGGCTACACCTTC
CDR3aa: CASSQDRIYGYTF

abundance: .
j_gene: TRBJ1-6
d_gene: .
v_gene: TRBV7-2
CDR3nt: TGTGCCAGCAGCTTAGTACGGCAGAATTCACCCCTCCACTTT
CDR3aa: CASSLVRQNSPLHF

abundance: .
j_gene: TRBJ1-1
d_gene: TRBD1
v_gene: TRBV9
CDR3nt: TGTGCCAGCAGCGTAGGGGGGGCGTCAGGGGGCCCGAACACTGAAGCTTTCTTT
CDR3aa: CASSVGGASGGPNTEAFF

abundance: few
j_gene: TRBJ2-3
d_gene: TRBD2
v_gene: TRBV7-6
CDR3nt: TGTGCCAGCAGCTTGGGGACTAGCGGTAATCCTACTAGCACAGATACGCAGTATTTT
CDR3aa: CASSLGTSGNPTSTDTQYF

abundance: .
j_gene: TRBJ1-6
d_gene: .
v_gene: TRBV25-1
CDR3nt: TGTGCCAGCAGTGAAGAGACAGCGAAAAATTCACTCCTCCACTTT
CDR3aa: CASSEETAKNSLLHF